These T cell receptor beta chains were read from a single sample in a study of radiotherapy plus CTLA-4 blockade in lung cancer. Data came from immunoSEQ multiplex PCR; TCRdb stores just in-frame clones and leaves some out. The table records roughly 110,000 clones, over 75% of them present only once. The sample here was peripheral blood, taken from a patient treated with radiotherapy plus ipilimumab. The receptors here all came from a human donor with non-small cell lung cancer that progressed on radiotherapy plus ipilimumab. Some clones in this sample may be carry-over from other donors' samples. CDR3s include the opening cysteine and the closing phenylalanine or tryptophan. The D gene is left open where the match is weak.

j_call d_call v_call cdr3_aa
TRBJ2-7 TRBD2 TRBV4-1 CASSPGLAGAYEQYF
TRBJ1-2 TRBD1 TRBV18 CASSPRTGEYGYTF
TRBJ2-5 TRBD2 TRBV10-3 CAISQTSGGQQETQYF
TRBJ2-6 - TRBV5-4 CASSQPTAGANVLTF
TRBJ1-2 TRBD1 TRBV15 CATSRDQRLQGADGYTF
TRBJ1-2 - TRBV10-3 CAISELPLQGYTF
TRBJ2-7 - TRBV11-2 CASSFMYEQYF
TRBJ2-5 TRBD2 TRBV2 CAVGSGEETQYF
TRBJ1-5 TRBD1 TRBV5-1 CASSWTGTYQPQHF
TRBJ2-7 TRBD1 TRBV7-2 CASSLVPGGNEQYF
TRBJ1-6 TRBD1 TRBV10-3 CAISERGQGQDPLHF
TRBJ1-4 TRBD1 TRBV7-2 CASSPTSGTGNEKLFF
TRBJ2-2 - TRBV5-5 CASSLVPYTNTGELFF
TRBJ2-3 - TRBV6-5 CASNPRDSRTDTQYF
TRBJ1-5 TRBD1 TRBV28 CASSSATGDNQPQHF
TRBJ2-6 - TRBV7-2 CASSLPFLPGANVLTF
TRBJ2-7 - TRBV5-4 CASSLEGSASSYEQYF
TRBJ2-7 - TRBV18 CASSPTTPGTYEQYF
TRBJ1-2 TRBD1 TRBV28 CASSFGQGDYGYTF
TRBJ1-1 - TRBV6-1 CASRRWEGTEAFF
TRBJ1-5 TRBD1 TRBV4-2 CASSQFLGQGSNQPQHF
TRBJ1-3 TRBD1 TRBV4-1 CASSRITGAPGNTIYF
TRBJ1-6 TRBD1 TRBV6-1 CASPGQDNSPLHF
TRBJ1-1 TRBD1 TRBV7-9 CASSFTGGQTEAFF
TRBJ1-6 - TRBV6-5 CASSYSSDGNSPLHF
TRBJ2-1 - TRBV2 CASSEGENNYNEQFF
TRBJ2-5 TRBD2 TRBV6-4 CASSDSGESKTQYF
TRBJ1-2 TRBD1 TRBV10-3 CAINRGGNYGYTF
TRBJ2-2 - TRBV12-5 CASGLWDTGELFF
TRBJ1-2 - TRBV7-3 CASSLGPGTYGYTF
TRBJ1-4 - TRBV6-5 CASSPQVRADKLFF
TRBJ1-2 TRBD1 TRBV5-4 CASSFRVGTRGGYTF
TRBJ1-1 - TRBV6-1 CASKAQPNTEAFF
TRBJ2-1 - TRBV4-3 CASSQEWTEGDEQFF
TRBJ2-1 - TRBV6-6 CASRSDRSLYNEQFF
TRBJ2-3 TRBD2 TRBV4-1 CASSHPAGGVGDTQYF
TRBJ2-2 - TRBV5-1 CASSPSSGGGTGELFF
TRBJ2-1 TRBD2 TRBV6-5 CASSRAGGSYNEQFF
TRBJ2-7 - TRBV6-1 CASEKANYEQYF
TRBJ2-2 - TRBV28 CASSLLTGELFF
TRBJ2-7 - TRBV5-6 CASSFPGGIRGSYEQYF
TRBJ1-1 TRBD1 TRBV7-2 CASSANRGNHTEAFF
TRBJ1-1 - TRBV7-3 CASSSVGEDTEAFF
TRBJ1-2 - TRBV6-1 CASTRHEANYGYTF
TRBJ2-1 - TRBV29-1 CARSGQGYHEQFF
TRBJ1-2 - TRBV10-3 CAIRVDPGSYGYTF
TRBJ1-2 - TRBV7-2 CASSLPSGQNYGYTF
TRBJ2-1 TRBD1 TRBV7-9 CASSPGTVDEQFF
TRBJ2-5 - TRBV5-1 CASSFQTPGETQYF
TRBJ2-7 - TRBV6-6 CASSRDRGGEQYF